This record looks at one T cell receptor (beta chain) sequence and its context. The data are from a study of blood T cell repertoires in COVID-19. Whole-study context: The United States, Italy and Spain were the sources of the acute and convalescent COVID-19 samples. The cDNA or gDNA used as material had been derived from T cells, B-cell-depleted T cells, or PBMCs.

Those who participated ranged in age from about 18 to 89 years and resided in around 22 US areas. Exposed enrollees had met someone with a PCR-confirmed or clinician-diagnosed COVID-19 case at some point within the 2 weeks before study entry. The assay was immunoSEQ multiplex PCR, and TCRdb's table has in-frame clones only and misses some. The sample lists 320,000 or so clones, 85% occurring once. The sequencing input was PBMCs or T cells enriched from blood (not recorded which). The sequence derives from a woman in her 30s who had been exposed to COVID-19.

Here the CDR3 reads CASSQDWDSISGYTF. The CDR3 region has the DNA TGTGCCAGCAGCCAAGATTGGGACAGTATTAGTGGCTACACCTTC. The chain combines TRBV3-1 (or the pseudogene TRBV3-2) with TRBJ1-2; TRBD1 aligns across 7 bases. Germline assignment: CDR1 LGHDT and CDR2 YNNKEL (reference sequence). Trimming took 0 bases from V and 7 from J; bases not matched to a gene: 8. This CDR3 contains 15 residues.